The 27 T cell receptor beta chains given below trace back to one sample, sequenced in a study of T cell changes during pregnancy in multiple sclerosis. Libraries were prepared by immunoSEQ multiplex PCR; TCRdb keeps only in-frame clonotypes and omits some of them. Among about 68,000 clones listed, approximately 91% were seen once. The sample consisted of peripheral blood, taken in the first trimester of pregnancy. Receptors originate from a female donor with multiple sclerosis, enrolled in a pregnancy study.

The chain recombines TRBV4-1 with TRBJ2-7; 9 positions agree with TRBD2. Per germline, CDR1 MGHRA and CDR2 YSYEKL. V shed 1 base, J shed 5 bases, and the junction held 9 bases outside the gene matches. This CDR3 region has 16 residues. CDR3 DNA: TGCGCCAGCAGCCAAGTCGCGGCTAGCGGGGCCCACGAGCAGTACTTC. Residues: CASSQVAASGAHEQYF.

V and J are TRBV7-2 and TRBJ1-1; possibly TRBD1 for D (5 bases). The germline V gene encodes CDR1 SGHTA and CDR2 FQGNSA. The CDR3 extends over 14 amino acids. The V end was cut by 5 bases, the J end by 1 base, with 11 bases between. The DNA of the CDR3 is TGTGCCAGCAGCAAAAGGGGTGGGAACACTGAAGCTTTCTTT. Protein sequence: CASSKRGGNTEAFF.

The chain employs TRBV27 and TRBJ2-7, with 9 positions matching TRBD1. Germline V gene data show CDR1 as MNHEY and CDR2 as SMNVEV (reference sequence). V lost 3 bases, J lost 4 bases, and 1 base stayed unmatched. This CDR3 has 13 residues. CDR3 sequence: CASSLDRGYEQYF. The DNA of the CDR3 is TGTGCCAGCAGTTTGGACAGGGGATACGAGCAGTACTTC.

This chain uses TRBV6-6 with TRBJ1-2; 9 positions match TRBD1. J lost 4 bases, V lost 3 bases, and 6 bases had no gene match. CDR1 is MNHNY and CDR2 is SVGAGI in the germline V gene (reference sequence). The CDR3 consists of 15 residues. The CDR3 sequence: CASSYYRGPTYGYTF. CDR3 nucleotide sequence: TGTGCCAGCAGTTATTACAGGGGGCCGACCTATGGCTACACCTTC.

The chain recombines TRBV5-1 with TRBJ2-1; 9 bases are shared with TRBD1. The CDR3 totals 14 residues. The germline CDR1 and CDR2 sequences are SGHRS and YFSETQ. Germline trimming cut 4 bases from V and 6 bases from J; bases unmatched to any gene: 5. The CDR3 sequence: CASSLGDRVNEQFF. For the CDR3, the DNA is TGCGCCAGCAGCCTGGGGGACAGGGTCAATGAGCAGTTCTTC.

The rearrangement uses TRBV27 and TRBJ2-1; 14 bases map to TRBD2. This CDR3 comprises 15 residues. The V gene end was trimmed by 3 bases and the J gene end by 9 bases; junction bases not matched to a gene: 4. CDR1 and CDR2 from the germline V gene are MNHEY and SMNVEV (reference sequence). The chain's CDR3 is CASSLGLAGVAEQFF. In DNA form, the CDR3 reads TGTGCCAGCAGTTTGGGACTAGCGGGAGTGGCTGAGCAGTTCTTC.

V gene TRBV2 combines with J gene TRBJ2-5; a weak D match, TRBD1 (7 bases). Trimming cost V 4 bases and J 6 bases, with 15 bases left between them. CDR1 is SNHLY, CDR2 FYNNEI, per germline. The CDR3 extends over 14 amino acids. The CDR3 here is CASSGQGGRKTQYF. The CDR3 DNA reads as TGTGCCAGCAGTGGCCAGGGGGGCAGGAAGACCCAGTACTTC. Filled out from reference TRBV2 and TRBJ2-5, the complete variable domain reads EPEVTQTPSHQVTQMGQEVILRCVPISNHLYFYWYRQILGQKVEFLVSFYNNEISEKSEIFDDQFSVERPDGSNFTLKIRSTKLEDSAMYFCASSGQGGRKTQYFGPGTRLLVL.

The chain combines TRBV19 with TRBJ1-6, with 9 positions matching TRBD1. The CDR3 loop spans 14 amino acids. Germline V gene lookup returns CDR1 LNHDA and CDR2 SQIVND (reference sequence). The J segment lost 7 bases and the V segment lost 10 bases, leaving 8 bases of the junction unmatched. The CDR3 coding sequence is TGTGCCACCGGCCTTACAGGGGGCAATTCACCCCTCCACTTT. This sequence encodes CATGLTGGNSPLHF.

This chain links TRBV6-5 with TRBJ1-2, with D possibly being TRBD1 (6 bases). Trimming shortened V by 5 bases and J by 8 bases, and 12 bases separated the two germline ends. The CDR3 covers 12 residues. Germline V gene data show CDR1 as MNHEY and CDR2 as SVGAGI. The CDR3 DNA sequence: TGTGCCAGCAGTCAGGGGAAGGGCGGCTACACCTTC. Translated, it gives CASSQGKGGYTF.

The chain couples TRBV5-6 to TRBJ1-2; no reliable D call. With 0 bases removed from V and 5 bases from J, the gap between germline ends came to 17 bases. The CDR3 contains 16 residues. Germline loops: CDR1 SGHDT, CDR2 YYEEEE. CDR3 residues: CASSLGPPPHPYGYTF. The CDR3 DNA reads TGTGCCAGCAGCTTGGGGCCTCCGCCCCATCCTTATGGCTACACCTTC.

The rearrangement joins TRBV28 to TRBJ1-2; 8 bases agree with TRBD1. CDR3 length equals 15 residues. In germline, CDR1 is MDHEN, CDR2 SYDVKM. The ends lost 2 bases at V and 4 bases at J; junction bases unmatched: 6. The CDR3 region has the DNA TGTGCCAGCAGTTTACCCCTAACAGGGGGCTATGGCTACACCTTC. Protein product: CASSLPLTGGYGYTF.

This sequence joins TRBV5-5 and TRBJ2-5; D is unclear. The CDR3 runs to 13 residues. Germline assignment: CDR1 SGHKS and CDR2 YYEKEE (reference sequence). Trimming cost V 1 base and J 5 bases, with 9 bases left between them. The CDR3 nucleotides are TGTGCCAGCAGCTTGCTGGCCCCCGAGACCCAGTACTTC. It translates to CASSLLAPETQYF. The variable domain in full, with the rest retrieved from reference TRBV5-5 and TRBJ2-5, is DAGVTQSPTHLIKTRGQQVTLRCSPISGHKSVSWYQQVLGQGPQFIFQYYEKEERGRGNFPDRFSARQFPNYSSELNVNALLLGDSALYLCASSLLAPETQYFGPGTRLLVL.

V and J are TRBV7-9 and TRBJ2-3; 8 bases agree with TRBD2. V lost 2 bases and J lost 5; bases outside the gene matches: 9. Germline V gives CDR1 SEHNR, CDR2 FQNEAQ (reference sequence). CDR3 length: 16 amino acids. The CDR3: CASSLPEREYGDTQYF. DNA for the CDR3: TGTGCCAGCAGCTTACCGGAGCGGGAGTACGGAGATACGCAGTATTTT. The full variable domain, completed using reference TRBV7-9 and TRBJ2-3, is DTGVSQNPRHKITKRGQNVTFRCDPISEHNRLYWYRQTLGQGPEFLTYFQNEAQLEKSRLLSDRFSAERPKGSFSTLEIQRTEQGDSAMYLCASSLPEREYGDTQYFGPGTRLTVL.

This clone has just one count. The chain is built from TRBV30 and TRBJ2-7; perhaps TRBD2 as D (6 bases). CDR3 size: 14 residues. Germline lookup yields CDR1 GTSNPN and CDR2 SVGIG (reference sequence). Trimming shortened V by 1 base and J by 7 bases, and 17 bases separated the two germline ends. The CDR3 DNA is TGTGCCTGGAGTGCTGGAGGAGCGGGTCGGGAGCAGTACTTC. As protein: CAWSAGGAGREQYF.

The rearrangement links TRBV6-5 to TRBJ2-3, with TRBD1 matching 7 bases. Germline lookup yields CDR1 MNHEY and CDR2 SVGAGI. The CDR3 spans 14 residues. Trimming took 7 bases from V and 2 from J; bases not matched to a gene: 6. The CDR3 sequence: CASNTGEHTDTQYF. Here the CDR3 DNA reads TGTGCCAGCAACACAGGGGAACACACAGATACGCAGTATTTT.

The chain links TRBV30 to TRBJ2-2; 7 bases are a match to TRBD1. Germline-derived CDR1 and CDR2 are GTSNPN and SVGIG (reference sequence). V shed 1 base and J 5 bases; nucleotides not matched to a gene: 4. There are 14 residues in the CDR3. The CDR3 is CAWSGGQITGELFF. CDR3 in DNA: TGTGCCTGGAGTGGGGGACAGATAACCGGGGAGCTGTTTTTT.

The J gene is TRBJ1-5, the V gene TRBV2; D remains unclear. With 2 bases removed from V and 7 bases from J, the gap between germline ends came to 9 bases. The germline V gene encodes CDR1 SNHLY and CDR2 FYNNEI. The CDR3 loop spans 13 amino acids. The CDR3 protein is CASSERVMQPQHF. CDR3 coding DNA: TGTGCCAGCAGTGAACGGGTGATGCAGCCCCAGCATTTT.

CDR3 DNA: TGTGCCAGCAGCTTAACTTCGACAGGCGGTCCTGAAGCTTTCTTT. Amino acids: CASSLTSTGGPEAFF. The rearrangement links TRBV7-9 to TRBJ1-1; D is perhaps TRBD1 (6 bases). The V end lost 2 bases, the J end lost 6 bases, and 16 bases lay between the germline ends. The CDR3 is made up of 15 amino acids. Per the germline V gene, CDR1 is SEHNR and CDR2 is FQNEAQ (reference sequence).

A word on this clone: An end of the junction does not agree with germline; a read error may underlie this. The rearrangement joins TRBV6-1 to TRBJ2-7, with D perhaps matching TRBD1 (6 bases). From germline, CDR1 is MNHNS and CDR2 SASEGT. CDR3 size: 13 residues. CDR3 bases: TGTACCAGCTATGGGACACCCTCCTACGAGCAGTACTTC. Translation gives CTSYGTPSYEQYF.

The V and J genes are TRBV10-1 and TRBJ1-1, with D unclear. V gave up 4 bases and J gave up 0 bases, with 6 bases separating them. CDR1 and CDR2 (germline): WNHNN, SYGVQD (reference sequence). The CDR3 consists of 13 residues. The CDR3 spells CASSGEMNTEAFF. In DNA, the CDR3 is TGCGCCAGCAGTGGAGAAATGAACACTGAAGCTTTCTTT.

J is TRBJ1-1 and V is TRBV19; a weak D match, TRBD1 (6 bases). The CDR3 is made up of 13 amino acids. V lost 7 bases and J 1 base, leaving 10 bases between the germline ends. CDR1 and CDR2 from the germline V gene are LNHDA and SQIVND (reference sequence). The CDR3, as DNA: TGTGCCAGTAACCTCAGGGGGAACACTGAAGCTTTCTTT. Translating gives CASNLRGNTEAFF.

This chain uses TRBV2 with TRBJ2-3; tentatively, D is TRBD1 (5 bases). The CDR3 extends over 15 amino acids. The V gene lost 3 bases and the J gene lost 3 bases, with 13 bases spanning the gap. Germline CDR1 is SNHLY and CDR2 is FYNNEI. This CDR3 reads CASSERQGTTDTQYF. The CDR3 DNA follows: TGTGCCAGCAGTGAGAGGCAGGGCACGACAGATACGCAGTATTTT.

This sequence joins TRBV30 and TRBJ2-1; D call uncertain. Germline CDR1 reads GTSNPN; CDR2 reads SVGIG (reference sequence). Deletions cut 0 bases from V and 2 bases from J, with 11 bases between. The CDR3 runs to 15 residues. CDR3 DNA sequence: TGTGCCTGGAGTGTTAACCCTAAACCCTACAATGAGCAGTTCTTC. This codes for CAWSVNPKPYNEQFF.

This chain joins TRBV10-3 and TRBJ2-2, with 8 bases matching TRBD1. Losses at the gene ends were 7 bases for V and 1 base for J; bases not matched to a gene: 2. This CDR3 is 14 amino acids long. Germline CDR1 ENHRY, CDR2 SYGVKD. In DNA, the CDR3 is TGTGCCATCACCGGACAGGGGAACACCGGGGAGCTGTTTTTT. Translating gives CAITGQGNTGELFF.

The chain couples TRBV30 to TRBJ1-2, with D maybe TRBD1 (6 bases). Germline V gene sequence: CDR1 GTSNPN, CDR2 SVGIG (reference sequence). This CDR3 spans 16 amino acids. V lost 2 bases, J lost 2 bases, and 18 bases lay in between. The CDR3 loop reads CAWSRFPGTKNYGYTF. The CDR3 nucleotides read TGTGCCTGGAGTCGTTTTCCGGGGACAAAGAACTATGGCTACACCTTC. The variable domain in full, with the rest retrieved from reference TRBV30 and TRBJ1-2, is SQTIHQWPATLVQPVGSPLSLECTVEGTSNPNLYWYRQAAGRGLQLLFYSVGIGQISSEVPQNLSASRPQDRQFILSSKKLLLSDSGFYLCAWSRFPGTKNYGYTFGSGTRLTVV.

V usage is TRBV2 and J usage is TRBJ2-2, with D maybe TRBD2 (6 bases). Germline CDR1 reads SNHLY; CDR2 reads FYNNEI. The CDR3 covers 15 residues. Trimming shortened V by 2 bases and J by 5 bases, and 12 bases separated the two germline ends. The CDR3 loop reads CASSERVGGTGELFF. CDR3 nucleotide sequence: TGTGCCAGCAGTGAACGAGTCGGGGGAACCGGGGAGCTGTTTTTT. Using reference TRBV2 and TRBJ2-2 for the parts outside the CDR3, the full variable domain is EPEVTQTPSHQVTQMGQEVILRCVPISNHLYFYWYRQILGQKVEFLVSFYNNEISEKSEIFDDQFSVERPDGSNFTLKIRSTKLEDSAMYFCASSERVGGTGELFFGEGSRLTVL.

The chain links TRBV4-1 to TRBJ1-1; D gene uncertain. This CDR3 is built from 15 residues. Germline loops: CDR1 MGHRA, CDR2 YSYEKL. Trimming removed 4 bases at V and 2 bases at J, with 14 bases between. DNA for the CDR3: TGCGCCAGCAGCCCCCCGTGGAGGACCAACACTGAAGCTTTCTTT. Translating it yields CASSPPWRTNTEAFF.